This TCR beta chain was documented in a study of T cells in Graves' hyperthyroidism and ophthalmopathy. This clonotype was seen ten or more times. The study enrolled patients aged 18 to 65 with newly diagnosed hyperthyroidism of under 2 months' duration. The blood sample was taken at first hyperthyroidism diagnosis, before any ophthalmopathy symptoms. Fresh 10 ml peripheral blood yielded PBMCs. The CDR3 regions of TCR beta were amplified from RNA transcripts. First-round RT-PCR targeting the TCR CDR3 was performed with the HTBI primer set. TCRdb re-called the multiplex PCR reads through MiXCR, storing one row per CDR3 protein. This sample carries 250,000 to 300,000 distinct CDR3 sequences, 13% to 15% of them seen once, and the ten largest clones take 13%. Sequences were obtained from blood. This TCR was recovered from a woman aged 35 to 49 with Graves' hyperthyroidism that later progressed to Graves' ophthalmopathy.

The CDR3 protein is CASSAKDRGRVTDTQYF. The CDR3 DNA is TGTGCCAGCAGCGCTAAGGACAGGGGGCGCGTCACAGATACGCAGTATTTT. The chain recombines TRBV3-1 with TRBJ2-3; TRBD1 agrees at 11 bases. After removal of 5 bases from V and 2 bases from J, the junction contained 9 bases not matched to a gene. This CDR3 has 17 residues. Germline V gene sequence: CDR1 LGHDT, CDR2 YNNKEL (reference sequence).